This T cell receptor (beta chain) was identified in a study of blood T cell repertoires in COVID-19. Repertoires were generated with immunoSEQ multiplex PCR, while TCRdb's copy carries only in-frame clones and drops some. This sample yields some 270,000 clones, of which roughly nine tenths are seen a single time; roughly 4.5% belongs to the top ten. Germline values: CDR1 SQVTM, CDR2 ANQGSEA. The CDR3 runs 13 residues. This TCR derives from a woman aged 40 to 49 who had recovered from COVID-19. What was sequenced was peripheral blood. The J gene is TRBJ2-2, the V gene TRBV29-1; 10 nucleotides align to TRBD2. The CDR3 DNA reads as TGCGGGGTGGGACTAGCGACCCCCGGGGAGCTGTTTTTT. Its translation: CGVGLATPGELFF.